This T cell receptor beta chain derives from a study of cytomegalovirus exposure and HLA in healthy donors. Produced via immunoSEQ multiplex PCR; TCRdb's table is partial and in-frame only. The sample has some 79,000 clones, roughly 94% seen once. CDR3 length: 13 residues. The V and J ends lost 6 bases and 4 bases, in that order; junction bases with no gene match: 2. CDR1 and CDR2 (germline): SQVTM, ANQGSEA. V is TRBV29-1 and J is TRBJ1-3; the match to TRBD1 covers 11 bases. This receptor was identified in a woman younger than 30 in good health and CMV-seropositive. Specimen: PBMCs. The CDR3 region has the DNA TGCAGCGTCGGACAGGGGGCCGGAAACACCATATATTTT. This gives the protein CSVGQGAGNTIYF. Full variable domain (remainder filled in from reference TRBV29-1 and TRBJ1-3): SAVISQKPSRDICQRGTSLTIQCQVDSQVTMMFWYRQQPGQSLTLIATANQGSEATYESGFVIDKFPISRPNLTFSTLTVSNMSPEDSSIYLCSVGQGAGNTIYFGEGSWLTVV.